This T cell receptor beta chain was captured by sequencing in a study of blood T cells in healthy people across ages (dated by TCRdb to the mid-2010s). Turning to the overall study: In model experiments, template switching captured about one uniquely barcoded TCR beta cDNA molecule for every two T cells. The study measured age-related changes in TCR beta repertoire diversity using deep sequencing normalized with unique cDNA molecular identifiers. Four age groups were formed from the donors: young (average approximately 17 years), middle-aged (less than 40), aged (about 62) and long-lived (around 82). Using the same blood draw, the study looked at two additional independent replicas of 1 million unique cDNA reads for two donors, one aged 18 to 30 and the other aged 80 or older.

The library was obtained by 5' RACE. The data were produced on an Illumina HiSeq 2500. The second PCR ran for about 7 to 11 cycles and used a J-beta primer mix along with a sample-barcoded 5' primer. A unique molecular identifier was introduced onto each TCR beta cDNA molecule by a template-switch 5' adaptor carrying 12 random nucleotides. Each sample yielded at least 2.5 million CDR3-containing paired-end reads. First-strand cDNA synthesis was performed from all RNA using the Mint cDNA synthesis kit, with priming by a TRBC-specific oligonucleotide. After uracil-DNA glycosylase treatment, a first 18-cycle PCR used universal primers M1SS and BC2_uni_R on all cDNA. The paper's data handling went like this. Each sample was normalized by randomly selecting 1 million high-quality reads, each carrying a distinct molecular identifier. Instead of being binned into consensus sequences, reads that shared molecular identifiers were thrown out. CDR3 identification, clonotype clustering and error correction used MiTCR with a Q25 quality threshold and the strictest error-elimination algorithm. A nonparametric unseen species model using Euler transformation provided a lower-bound estimate of total TCR beta diversity. TCRdb reprocessing: public reads trimmed at Q25 with fastp, clones called with MiXCR, in-frame beta chains kept. Every CDR3 protein is listed once, alongside the most common genes and DNA of its rows. Clone size and V and J calls follow TCRdb, not the original study. In this sample the table shows 800,000 or so distinct CDR3 sequences, 25% of which occur a single time. Of the sample, 3.7% falls within the top ten clones.

Per the germline V gene, SGHRS is the CDR1 and YFSETQ is the CDR2. Between the V and J ends, shortened by 6 bases and 0 bases respectively, the junction contains 17 bases. Its CDR3 holds 16 amino acids, cysteine through phenylalanine. The CDR3 DNA has 48 bases and is translated from base 1. This clonotype was picked up a small number of times. What antigen it recognizes has not been identified. Base qualities are missing; no much larger clone stands one base away. Donors were a few dozen systemically healthy Caucasian individuals from Russia aged roughly 6 to 90 years. Approximately 9 milliliters of peripheral blood were collected from each donor into EDTA-treated Vacutainer tubes. Ficoll-Paque density-gradient centrifugation was used to isolate PBMCs, with at least 7 million obtained per sample. Trizol reagent was used to extract total RNA from the PBMCs, yielding at least 5.5 micrograms per sample. The percentages of naive CD45RAhigh/CD27high T cells were determined by flow cytometry on a PBMC aliquot from every donor.

Summary of the overall study and its limitations: Total diversity estimates from one million sequenced T cells were considered lower bounds and underestimates. Observed TCR beta diversity per million T cells fell roughly linearly with age, and a significant reduction was already apparent by age roughly 41. Because profiling used bulk unsorted PBMCs, naive and antigen-experienced compartments could not be compared conclusively. A strong correlation was found between observed TCR beta diversity and the percentage of naive T cells measured by flow cytometry. The long-lived group showed more naive CD4+ T cells, fewer expanded clones and increased TCR diversity than the aged group, suggesting age selection. The CMV infection status of donors was not known, potentially confounding age-related changes in expanded clonotypes.

These records were also assigned to another study, of T cells of mothers and their children. Reported in the second study: Donors were nine systemically healthy Caucasian individuals: three mothers and their six children. cDNA synthesis consumed the entire amount of extracted RNA, loaded at about 1.5 ug RNA in each 15 ul reaction. In the second PCR, the M1S primer introduced both the sample barcodes and 2-4 random nucleotides. Over 9 million TCR beta CDR3 reads came from each mother, compared with a few million reads from each child. Thymic selection similarly shapes TCR recombination output in related and unrelated pairs, with minor effect from inherited differences. Normalized repertoire overlap was always found to be slightly, but never significantly, higher in related mother-child pairs than in unrelated mother-child pairs. With a sensitivity of around 97 clones per million clonotypes, no persistent microchimeric T cell clones were detected. In the study, deep NGS was used to compare the TCR beta repertoires of mothers and children, and features distinguishing related mother-child pairs from unrelated individuals were sought. Mothers averaged about 40 +/- 4 years of age and children averaged around 10 +/- 4 years. After adapters were ligated using NEBNext reagents, the libraries underwent 100+100 nt paired-end sequencing on an Illumina HiSeq 2000. To prevent cross-contamination, the mother and child libraries were prepared one month apart and sequenced in separate runs. For each donor, between about 500,000 and 2,000,000 distinct TCR beta clonotypes were identified. Naive TCR beta clonotypes were estimated from low-frequency clonotypes matched to each donor's FACS-determined naive share, without sorting.

This clonotype originated in a boy aged 5 to 17 in good health. Sequencing was performed on blood. The chain is encoded by TRBV5-1 joined to TRBJ2-3; no D gene is confidently identified. The bases are TGCGCCAGCACCGACGGCAGGTCCGCAAGCACAGATACGCAGTATTTT. Its product reads: CASTDGRSASTDTQYF.